The source of this T cell receptor beta chain is a study of shared clonotypes between healthy human individuals. Across the study: Per donor, three plates held CD4 naive cells, three held CD4 memory, two held CD8 naive and one held CD8 memory.

Trimming removed 0 bases from V and 2 bases from J, with 14 bases in between. CDR3 length equals 16 residues. Generated by immunoSEQ multiplex PCR, the TCRdb table keeps only in-frame clones and is missing some. The data contain 1,400,000 or so clones, 98% of them singletons. This TCR derives from a young man in good health. J is TRBJ2-7 and V is TRBV23-1; maybe TRBD2 (6 bases). TRBV23-1 is assigned to the ORF class and has an uncertain function. Sequencing used naive CD4+ T cells sorted from blood. The subset denotes: CD45RA+ positively selected. Here the CDR3 DNA reads TGCGCCAGCAGTCAATCGTGGGGACTGCCTACCTACGAGCAGTACTTC. It codes for CASSQSWGLPTYEQYF.